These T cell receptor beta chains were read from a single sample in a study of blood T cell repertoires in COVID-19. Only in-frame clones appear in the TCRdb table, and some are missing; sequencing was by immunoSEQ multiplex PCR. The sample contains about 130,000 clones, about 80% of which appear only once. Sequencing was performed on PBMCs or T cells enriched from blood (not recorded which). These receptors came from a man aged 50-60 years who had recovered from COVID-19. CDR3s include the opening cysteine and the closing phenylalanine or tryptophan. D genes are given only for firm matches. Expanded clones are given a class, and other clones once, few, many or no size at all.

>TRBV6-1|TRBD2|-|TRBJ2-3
CASSAASGGIPSTDTQYF
TGTGCCAGCAGTGCAGCTAGCGGGGGTATCCCTAGCACAGATACGCAGTATTTT
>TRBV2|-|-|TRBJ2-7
CASSDSSRMYEQYF
TGTGCCAGCAGTGACTCTAGCCGAATGTACGAGCAGTACTTC
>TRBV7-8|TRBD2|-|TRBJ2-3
CASSLGALAGGTDTQYF
TGTGCCAGCAGTCTAGGGGCACTAGCGGGGGGCACAGATACGCAGTATTTT
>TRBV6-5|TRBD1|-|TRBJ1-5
CASIDRAYSNQPQHF
TGTGCCAGCATCGACAGGGCCTATAGCAATCAGCCCCAGCATTTT
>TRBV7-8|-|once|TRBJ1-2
CASSLVHRAQDGYTF
TGTGCCAGCAGCTTAGTGCACAGGGCCCAAGATGGCTACACCTTC
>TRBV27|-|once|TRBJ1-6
CATGEGGSLHF
TGTGCCACCGGGGAGGGGGGATCCCTCCACTTT
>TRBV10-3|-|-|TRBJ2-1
CAITGNNEQFF
TGTGCCATCACAGGAAACAATGAGCAGTTCTTC
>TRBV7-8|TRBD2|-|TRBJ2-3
CASSLRARLGGGIPPGTDTQYF
TGTGCCAGCAGCTTAAGGGCCCGACTAGGCGGGGGGATCCCTCCGGGCACAGATACGCAGTATTTT
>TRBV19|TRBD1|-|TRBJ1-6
CASSDQGAQSPLHF
TGTGCCAGTAGTGATCAGGGGGCGCAGTCACCCCTCCACTTT
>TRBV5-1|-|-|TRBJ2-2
CASSWDKNTGELFF
TGCGCCAGCAGCTGGGACAAAAACACCGGGGAGCTGTTTTTT
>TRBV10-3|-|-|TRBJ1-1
CAISGGSDTEAFF
TGTGCCATCAGTGGAGGGTCGGACACTGAAGCTTTCTTT
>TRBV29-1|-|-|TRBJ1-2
CSVEDKWASANYGYTF
TGCAGCGTTGAAGATAAATGGGCCTCCGCTAACTATGGCTACACCTTC
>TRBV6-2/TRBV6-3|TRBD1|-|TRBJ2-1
CASSPGGRQFF
TGTGCCAGCAGTCCAGGGGGCCGTCAGTTCTTC
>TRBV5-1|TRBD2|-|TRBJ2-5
CASSWTTSGGAGETQYF
TGCGCCAGCAGCTGGACAACTAGCGGGGGGGCCGGGGAGACCCAGTACTTC
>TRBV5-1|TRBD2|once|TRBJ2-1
CASSLTTSGEWEQFF
TGCGCCAGCAGCTTGACGACTAGCGGGGAGTGGGAGCAGTTCTTC
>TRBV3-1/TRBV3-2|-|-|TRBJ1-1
CASSPSPNRESEAFF
TGTGCCAGCAGCCCGTCCCCCAACCGGGAGTCTGAAGCTTTCTTT
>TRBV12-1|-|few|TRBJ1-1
CASSLCPKTGQKMNTEAFF
TGTGCCAGCAGCCTTTGTCCCAAAACCGGACAGAAAATGAACACTGAAGCTTTCTTT
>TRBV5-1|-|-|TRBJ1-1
CASSTDRPNEAFF
TGCGCCAGCAGCACAGACAGGCCGAATGAAGCTTTCTTT
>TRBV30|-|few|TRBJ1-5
CAWSPGPGVKGQPQHF
TGTGCCTGGAGTCCGGGGCCAGGGGTCAAAGGTCAGCCCCAGCATTTT
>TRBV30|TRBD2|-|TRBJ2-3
CAWSVGGADTQYF
TGTGCCTGGAGTGTCGGGGGGGCAGATACGCAGTATTTT
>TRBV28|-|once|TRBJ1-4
CASFSWGGVGEKLFF
TGTGCCAGTTTCTCATGGGGGGGTGTTGGCGAAAAACTGTTTTTT
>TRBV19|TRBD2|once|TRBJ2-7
CASSWVLSSGATYEQYF
TGTGCCAGTAGTTGGGTCCTGTCTAGCGGGGCGACCTACGAGCAGTACTTC
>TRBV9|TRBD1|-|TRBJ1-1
CASSEYPGQGSEAFF
TGTGCCAGCAGCGAATATCCGGGACAGGGGTCTGAAGCTTTCTTT
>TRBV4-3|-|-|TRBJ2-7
CASSQDSGYEQYF
TGCGCCAGCAGCCAAGATTCCGGCTACGAGCAGTACTTC
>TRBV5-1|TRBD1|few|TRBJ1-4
CASSPTGNEKLFF
TGCGCCAGCAGCCCGACAGGGAATGAAAAACTGTTTTTT
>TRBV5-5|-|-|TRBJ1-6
CASSLGQGNSPLHF
TGTGCCAGCAGCTTAGGGCAGGGGAATTCACCCCTCCACTTT
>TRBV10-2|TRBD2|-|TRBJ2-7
CASSESPGGGEQYF
TGCGCCAGCAGTGAGTCCCCCGGGGGGGGCGAGCAGTACTTC
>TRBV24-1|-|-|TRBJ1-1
CATSDFRGGNTEAFF
TGTGCCACCAGTGATTTCCGGGGGGGGAACACTGAAGCTTTCTTT
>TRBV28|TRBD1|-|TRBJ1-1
CASRLNPSTGTANTEAFF
TGTGCCAGCAGACTTAACCCATCGACCGGGACAGCGAACACTGAAGCTTTCTTT
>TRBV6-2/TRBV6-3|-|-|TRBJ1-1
CASSYLNRGVEAFF
TGTGCCAGCAGTTATCTTAACCGGGGGGTTGAAGCTTTCTTT
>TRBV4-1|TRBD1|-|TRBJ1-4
CASSVQTGRREKLFF
TGCGCCAGCAGCGTCCAGACAGGGAGGCGAGAAAAACTGTTTTTT
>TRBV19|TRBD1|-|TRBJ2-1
CASRRTGGHNEQFF
TGTGCCAGTAGGAGGACAGGGGGGCACAATGAGCAGTTCTTC
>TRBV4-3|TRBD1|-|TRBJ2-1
CASSRGQGNNEQFF
TGCGCCAGCAGCCGGGGACAGGGAAACAATGAGCAGTTCTTC
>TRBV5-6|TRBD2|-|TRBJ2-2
CASSLPTSASSGELFF
TGTGCCAGCAGCCTTCCGACTAGCGCTTCTTCCGGGGAGCTGTTTTTT
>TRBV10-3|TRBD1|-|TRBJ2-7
CAISVGTGLPYDEQYF
TGTGCCATCAGTGTAGGGACAGGGTTACCCTACGACGAGCAGTACTTC
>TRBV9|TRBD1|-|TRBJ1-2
CASSVGGQAYYGYTF
TGTGCCAGCAGCGTAGGGGGACAGGCTTACTATGGCTACACCTTC
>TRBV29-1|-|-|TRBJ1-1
CSVEVAGGPFF
TGCAGCGTTGAGGTGGCGGGGGGCCCTTTCTTT
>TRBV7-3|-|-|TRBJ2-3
CASSLSVSTDTQYF
TGTGCCAGCAGCTTAAGCGTGAGCACAGATACGCAGTATTTT